This entry describes one T cell receptor beta chain. The antigen remains undetermined. PCR used 60 Vbeta primers and 13 Jbeta primers. Produced via immunoSEQ multiplex PCR; TCRdb's table is partial and in-frame only. This sample has 150,000 to 200,000 clones, with around 80% found just once. This specimen belongs to a study of cytomegalovirus exposure and HLA in healthy donors. Trimming took 0 bases from V and 7 from J, leaving 12 bases between them. The germline CDR1 and CDR2 sequences are MNHEY and SVGAGI. CDR3 length: 14 residues. The study, taken as a whole, reports: In a later analysis, V- and J-gene trimming of beta chains associated with a DCLRE1C missense variant, replicated independently. Association with HLA alleles at 0.05 false discovery rate was found for about 17,000 TCR beta sequences in a later analysis. Through in vitro validation, three CMV-associated chains were shown to be specific for CMV antigens. The authors later found TCR association rates varying by HLA locus, with DRB1 most and HLA-C fewest.

The TCR was taken from a man aged 18-30 years in good health and CMV-seronegative. This rearrangement joins TRBV6-5 to TRBJ2-5; D possibly corresponds to TRBD2 (7 bases). Source material: PBMCs. CDR3 amino acids: CASSYSRGEGTQYF. The DNA of the CDR3 is TGTGCCAGCAGTTACTCTAGGGGGGAGGGGACCCAGTACTTC.